These T cell receptor beta chains were read from a single sample in a study of cytomegalovirus exposure and HLA in healthy donors. Sequencing was performed with immunoSEQ multiplex PCR; in TCRdb, only in-frame clones are kept and a portion is missing. The sample records some 130,000 clones, around 80% being singletons. Input material: PBMCs. Every receptor here comes from a man aged 30-40 years in good health and CMV-seropositive. CDR3s include the opening cysteine and the closing phenylalanine or tryptophan. Fields, in order: D gene, clone size, J gene, V gene, CDR3 protein, CDR3 DNA. The D gene is left open where the match is weak. Size is omitted from some rows. Given values are once, few, many or a class for expanded clones.

D gene: NA; clone size: large; J gene: TRBJ2-7; V gene: TRBV30; CDR3 protein: CAWSGAGVQHEQYF; CDR3 DNA: TGTGCCTGGAGTGGGGCAGGGGTCCAGCACGAGCAGTACTTC
D gene: NA; clone size: NA; J gene: TRBJ1-2; V gene: TRBV6-1; CDR3 protein: CASSDRDGYGYTF; CDR3 DNA: TGTGCCAGCAGTGACAGGGATGGATATGGCTACACCTTC
D gene: TRBD1; clone size: few; J gene: TRBJ1-1; V gene: TRBV29-1; CDR3 protein: CSVLRQGNTEAFF; CDR3 DNA: TGCAGCGTTCTTCGACAGGGGAACACTGAAGCTTTCTTT
D gene: TRBD1; clone size: NA; J gene: TRBJ2-1; V gene: TRBV7-9; CDR3 protein: CASSLLLRDRGNEQFF; CDR3 DNA: TGTGCCAGCAGCTTATTACTCCGGGACAGGGGGAATGAGCAGTTCTTC
D gene: TRBD2; clone size: once; J gene: TRBJ2-1; V gene: TRBV5-1; CDR3 protein: CASSLWTSSDNEQFF; CDR3 DNA: TGCGCCAGCAGCTTATGGACTAGCTCGGACAATGAGCAGTTCTTC
D gene: NA; clone size: NA; J gene: TRBJ1-1; V gene: TRBV10-1; CDR3 protein: CASSEFGSTEAFF; CDR3 DNA: TGCGCCAGCAGTGAGTTTGGGAGCACTGAAGCTTTCTTT
D gene: NA; clone size: once; J gene: TRBJ2-5; V gene: TRBV5-1; CDR3 protein: CASSLDRGVKTQYF; CDR3 DNA: TGCGCCAGCAGCTTGGACCGGGGTGTAAAGACCCAGTACTTC
D gene: NA; clone size: NA; J gene: TRBJ2-2; V gene: TRBV19; CDR3 protein: CASSIDPAGNTGELFF; CDR3 DNA: TGTGCCAGTAGTATAGATCCCGCGGGGAACACCGGGGAGCTGTTTTTT
D gene: TRBD1; clone size: few; J gene: TRBJ2-7; V gene: TRBV9; CDR3 protein: CASSPDRAYEQYF; CDR3 DNA: TGTGCCAGCAGCCCAGACAGGGCTTACGAGCAGTACTTC
D gene: TRBD2; clone size: NA; J gene: TRBJ2-7; V gene: TRBV11-2; CDR3 protein: CASSNGLAGGGKYF; CDR3 DNA: TGTGCCAGCAGCAACGGACTAGCGGGAGGAGGCAAGTACTTC
D gene: TRBD2; clone size: NA; J gene: TRBJ2-1; V gene: TRBV7-2; CDR3 protein: CASSLRFASGSSYNEQFF; CDR3 DNA: TGTGCCAGCAGCTTAAGGTTTGCTAGCGGGAGCTCCTACAATGAGCAGTTCTTC
D gene: TRBD2; clone size: NA; J gene: TRBJ2-5; V gene: TRBV29-1; CDR3 protein: CSVTSGTETQYF; CDR3 DNA: TGCAGCGTGACTAGCGGGACAGAGACCCAGTACTTC
D gene: TRBD1; clone size: NA; J gene: TRBJ1-1; V gene: TRBV18; CDR3 protein: CASSWDRGRPEAFF; CDR3 DNA: TGTGCCAGCTCATGGGACAGGGGGCGGCCTGAAGCTTTCTTT
D gene: NA; clone size: NA; J gene: TRBJ2-1; V gene: TRBV9; CDR3 protein: CASSDSGMSYNEQFF; CDR3 DNA: TGTGCCAGCAGCGACTCGGGGATGTCCTACAATGAGCAGTTCTTC
D gene: NA; clone size: NA; J gene: TRBJ1-2; V gene: TRBV5-4; CDR3 protein: CASSPGQFASGGYTF; CDR3 DNA: TGTGCCAGCAGCCCTGGACAGTTTGCCTCGGGTGGCTACACCTTC
D gene: NA; clone size: NA; J gene: TRBJ1-3; V gene: TRBV27; CDR3 protein: CASSFAGGNTIYF; CDR3 DNA: TGTGCCAGCAGTTTTGCAGGTGGAAACACCATATATTTT
D gene: NA; clone size: few; J gene: TRBJ2-2; V gene: TRBV5-4; CDR3 protein: CASSLAQQGRAGELFF; CDR3 DNA: TGTGCCAGCAGCTTGGCCCAGCAGGGGAGGGCCGGGGAGCTGTTTTTT
D gene: NA; clone size: NA; J gene: TRBJ2-1; V gene: TRBV30; CDR3 protein: CAWSPGFLNEQFF; CDR3 DNA: TGTGCCTGGTCCCCAGGGTTTTTAAATGAGCAGTTCTTC
D gene: NA; clone size: NA; J gene: TRBJ1-5; V gene: TRBV14; CDR3 protein: CASSQGENQPQHF; CDR3 DNA: TGTGCCAGCAGCCAGGGCGAGAATCAGCCCCAGCATTTT
D gene: NA; clone size: NA; J gene: TRBJ2-3; V gene: TRBV5-1; CDR3 protein: CASSPRGSGRTDTQYF; CDR3 DNA: TGCGCCAGCAGCCCTCGCGGTAGCGGACGCACAGATACGCAGTATTTT
D gene: NA; clone size: NA; J gene: TRBJ1-1; V gene: TRBV29-1; CDR3 protein: CSVSEGGLNTEAFF; CDR3 DNA: TGCAGCGTTTCGGAGGGCGGGCTGAACACTGAAGCTTTCTTT
D gene: NA; clone size: once; J gene: TRBJ1-3; V gene: TRBV4-1; CDR3 protein: CASSQGRGGASGNTIYF; CDR3 DNA: TGCGCCAGCAGCCAGGGGCGCGGCGGGGCCTCTGGAAACACCATATATTTT
D gene: TRBD1; clone size: NA; J gene: TRBJ2-7; V gene: TRBV7-3; CDR3 protein: CASSLNQREGTGTSYEQYF; CDR3 DNA: TGTGCCAGCAGCTTAAATCAGCGGGAAGGGACAGGGACATCCTACGAGCAGTACTTC